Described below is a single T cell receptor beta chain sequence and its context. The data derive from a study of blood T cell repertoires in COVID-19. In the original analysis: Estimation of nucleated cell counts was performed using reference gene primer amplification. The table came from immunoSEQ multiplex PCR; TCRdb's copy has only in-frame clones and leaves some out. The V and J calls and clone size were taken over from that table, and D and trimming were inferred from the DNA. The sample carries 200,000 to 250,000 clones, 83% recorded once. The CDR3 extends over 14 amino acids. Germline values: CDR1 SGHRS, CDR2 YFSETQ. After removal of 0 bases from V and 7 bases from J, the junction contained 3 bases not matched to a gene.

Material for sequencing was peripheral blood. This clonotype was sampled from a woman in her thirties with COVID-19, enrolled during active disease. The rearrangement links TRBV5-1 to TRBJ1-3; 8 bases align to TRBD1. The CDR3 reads CASSLDRQGNTIYF. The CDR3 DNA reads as TGCGCCAGCAGCTTGGATAGACAGGGGAACACCATATATTTT.